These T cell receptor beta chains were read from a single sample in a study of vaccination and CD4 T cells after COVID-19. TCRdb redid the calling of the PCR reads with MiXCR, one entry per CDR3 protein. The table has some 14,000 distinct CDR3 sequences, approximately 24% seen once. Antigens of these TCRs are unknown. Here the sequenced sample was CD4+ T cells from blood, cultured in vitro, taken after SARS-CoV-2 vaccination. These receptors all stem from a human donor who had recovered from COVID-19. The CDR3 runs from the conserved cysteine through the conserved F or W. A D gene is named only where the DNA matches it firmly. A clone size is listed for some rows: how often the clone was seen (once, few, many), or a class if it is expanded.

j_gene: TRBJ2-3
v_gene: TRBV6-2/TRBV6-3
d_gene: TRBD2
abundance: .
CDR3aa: CASSAYVGGSASDTQYF
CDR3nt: TGTGCCAGCAGTGCCTACGTGGGCGGGAGCGCCTCAGATACGCAGTATTTT

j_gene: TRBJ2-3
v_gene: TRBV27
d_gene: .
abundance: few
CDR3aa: CASSLTGSTDTQYF
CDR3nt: TGTGCCAGCAGTTTGACCGGTTCCACAGATACGCAGTATTTT

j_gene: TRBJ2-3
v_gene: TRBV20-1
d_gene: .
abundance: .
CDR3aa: CSARRRASGTDTQYF
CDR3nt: TGCAGTGCTCGCCGCCGCGCTAGCGGCACAGATACGCAGTATTTT

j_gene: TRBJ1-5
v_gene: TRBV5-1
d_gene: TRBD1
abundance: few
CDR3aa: CASSLTGQGLQPQHF
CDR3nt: TGCGCCAGCAGCTTGACGGGACAGGGCCTTCAGCCCCAGCATTTT

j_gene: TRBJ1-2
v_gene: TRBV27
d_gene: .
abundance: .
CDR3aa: CASSLAGTNGYTF
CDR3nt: TGTGCCAGCAGTCTCGCCGGGACAAATGGCTACACCTTC

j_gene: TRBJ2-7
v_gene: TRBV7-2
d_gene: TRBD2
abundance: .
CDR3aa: CASSPGLAGAYEQYF
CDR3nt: TGTGCCAGCAGCCCCGGACTAGCGGGGGCCTACGAGCAGTACTTC

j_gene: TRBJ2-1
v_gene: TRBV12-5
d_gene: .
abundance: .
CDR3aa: CASGFKGNGPYNEQFF
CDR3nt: TGTGCTAGTGGTTTCAAGGGAAACGGCCCCTACAATGAGCAGTTCTTC

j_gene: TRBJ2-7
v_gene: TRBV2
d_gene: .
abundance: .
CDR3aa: CASSEPGEQYF
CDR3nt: TGTGCCAGCAGTGAGCCGGGCGAGCAGTACTTC

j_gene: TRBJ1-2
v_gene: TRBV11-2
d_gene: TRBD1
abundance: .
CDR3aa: CASSLGGTAYGYTF
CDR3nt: TGTGCCAGCAGCTTAGGTGGGACAGCCTATGGCTACACCTTC

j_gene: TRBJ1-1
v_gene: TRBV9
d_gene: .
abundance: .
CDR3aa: CASSVEGQVMNTEAFF
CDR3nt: TGTGCCAGCAGCGTAGAGGGGCAGGTCATGAACACTGAAGCTTTCTTT

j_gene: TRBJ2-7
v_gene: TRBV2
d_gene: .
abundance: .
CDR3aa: CASKETGTYEQYF
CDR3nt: TGTGCCAGCAAAGAGACAGGAACCTACGAGCAGTACTTC

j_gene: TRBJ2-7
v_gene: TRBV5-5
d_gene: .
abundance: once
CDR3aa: CASSLAPSPYEQYF
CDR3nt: TGTGCCAGCAGCTTGGCTCCCAGTCCCTACGAGCAGTACTTC

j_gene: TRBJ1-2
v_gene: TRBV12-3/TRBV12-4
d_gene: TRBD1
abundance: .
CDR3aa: CASSPGQLLYGYTF
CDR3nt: TGTGCCAGCAGCCCGGGACAGCTGCTCTATGGCTACACCTTC

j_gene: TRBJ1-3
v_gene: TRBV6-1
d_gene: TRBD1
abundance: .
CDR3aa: CASSRDRFSGNTIYF
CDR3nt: TGTGCCAGCAGTCGGGACAGGTTTTCCGGAAACACCATATATTTT

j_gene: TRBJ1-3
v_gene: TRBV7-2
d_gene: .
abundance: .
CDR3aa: CASSPGTGGNTIYF
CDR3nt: TGTGCCAGCAGCCCAGGGACGGGCGGAAACACCATATATTTT

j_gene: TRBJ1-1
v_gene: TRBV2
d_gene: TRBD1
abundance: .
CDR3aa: CASSEVQGATEAFF
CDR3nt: TGTGCCAGCAGTGAAGTTCAGGGGGCGACTGAAGCTTTCTTT

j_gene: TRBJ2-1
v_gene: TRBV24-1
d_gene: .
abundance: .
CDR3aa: CATSHRGRNEQFF
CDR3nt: TGTGCCACCAGCCACCGGGGGCGGAATGAGCAGTTCTTC

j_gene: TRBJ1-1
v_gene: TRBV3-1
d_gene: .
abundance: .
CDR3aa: CASSQDLRGGEAFF
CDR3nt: TGTGCCAGCAGCCAAGATCTAAGAGGCGGTGAAGCTTTCTTT

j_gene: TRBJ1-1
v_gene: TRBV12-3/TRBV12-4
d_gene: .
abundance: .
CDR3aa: CASSYGDVTEAFF
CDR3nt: TGTGCCAGCAGTTATGGGGATGTCACTGAAGCTTTCTTT

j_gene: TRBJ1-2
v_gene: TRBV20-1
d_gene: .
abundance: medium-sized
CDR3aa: CSARPISWGSGGDGYTF
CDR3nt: TGCAGTGCTAGACCGATATCTTGGGGATCTGGAGGGGATGGCTACACCTTC

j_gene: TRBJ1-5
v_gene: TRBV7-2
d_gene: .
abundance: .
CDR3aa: CASSPRRGNQPQHF
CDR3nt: TGTGCCAGCAGCCCGAGACGGGGCAATCAGCCCCAGCATTTT

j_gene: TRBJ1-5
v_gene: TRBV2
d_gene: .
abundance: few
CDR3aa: CASRVVVSNQPQHF
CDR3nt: TGTGCCAGCAGGGTAGTAGTTAGCAATCAGCCCCAGCATTTT

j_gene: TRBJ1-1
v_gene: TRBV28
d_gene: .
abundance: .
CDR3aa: CASSFRAEAFF
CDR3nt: TGTGCCAGCAGTTTCCGGGCTGAAGCTTTCTTT

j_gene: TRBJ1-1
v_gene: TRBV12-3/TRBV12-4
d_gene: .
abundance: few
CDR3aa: CASGSRGTEAFF
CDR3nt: TGTGCCAGCGGCTCGCGGGGGACTGAAGCTTTCTTT

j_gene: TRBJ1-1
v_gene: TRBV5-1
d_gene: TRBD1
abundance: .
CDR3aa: CASSLQGQDPRGAFF
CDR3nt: TGCGCCAGCAGCTTGCAGGGACAGGACCCCAGGGGAGCTTTCTTT

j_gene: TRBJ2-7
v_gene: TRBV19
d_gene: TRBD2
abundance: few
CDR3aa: CASSRSSGKPYEQYF
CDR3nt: TGTGCCAGTAGTAGATCTAGCGGAAAACCCTACGAGCAGTACTTC

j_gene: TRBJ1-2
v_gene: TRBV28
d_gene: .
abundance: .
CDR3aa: CASSNAFRDGYTF
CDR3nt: TGTGCCAGCAGCAACGCTTTCAGGGACGGCTACACCTTC

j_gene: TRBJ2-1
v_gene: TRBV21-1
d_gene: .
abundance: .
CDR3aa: CASSRASGYSYNEQFF
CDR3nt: TGTGCCAGCAGCAGGGCGAGCGGGTACTCCTACAATGAGCAGTTCTTC

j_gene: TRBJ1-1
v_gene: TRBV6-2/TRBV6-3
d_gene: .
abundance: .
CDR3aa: CASIRTGRTEAFF
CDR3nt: TGTGCCAGCATTCGTACAGGGAGGACTGAAGCTTTCTTT

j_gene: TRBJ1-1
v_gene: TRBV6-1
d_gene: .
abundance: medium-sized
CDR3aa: CASRSWGDRTEAFF
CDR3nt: TGTGCCAGCAGATCCTGGGGGGATCGCACTGAAGCTTTCTTT

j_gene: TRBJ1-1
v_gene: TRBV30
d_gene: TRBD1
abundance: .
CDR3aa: CAWVGQLNTEAFF
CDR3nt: TGTGCCTGGGTGGGACAGCTGAACACTGAAGCTTTCTTT

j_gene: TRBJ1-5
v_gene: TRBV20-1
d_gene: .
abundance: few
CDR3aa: CSAAPTGGGSQPQHF
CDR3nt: TGCAGTGCTGCCCCGACAGGAGGGGGGTCACAGCCCCAGCATTTT

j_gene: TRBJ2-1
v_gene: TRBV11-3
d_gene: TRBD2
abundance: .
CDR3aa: CASSPGLAGNEQFF
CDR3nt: TGTGCCAGCAGCCCGGGACTAGCTGGAAATGAGCAGTTCTTC

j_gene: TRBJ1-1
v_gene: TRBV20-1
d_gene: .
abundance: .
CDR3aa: CSAKRSGANTEAFF
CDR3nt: TGCAGTGCTAAACGGTCAGGAGCCAACACTGAAGCTTTCTTT

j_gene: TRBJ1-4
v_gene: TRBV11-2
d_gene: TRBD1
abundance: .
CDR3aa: CASSPQGARTNEKLFF
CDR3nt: TGTGCCAGCAGCCCACAGGGGGCGCGTACTAATGAAAAACTGTTTTTT

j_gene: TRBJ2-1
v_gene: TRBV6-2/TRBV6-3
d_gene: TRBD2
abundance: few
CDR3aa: CASSYVAGGTGYNEQFF
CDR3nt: TGTGCCAGCAGTTACGTAGCGGGAGGAACCGGCTACAATGAGCAGTTCTTC

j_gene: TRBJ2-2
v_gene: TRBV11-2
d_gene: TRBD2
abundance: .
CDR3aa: CASSTRLAGVAGELFF
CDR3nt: TGTGCCAGCAGCACCCGACTAGCGGGAGTTGCCGGGGAGCTGTTTTTT

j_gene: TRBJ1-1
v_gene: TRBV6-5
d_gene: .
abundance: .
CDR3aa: CASSYSRLRMNTEAFF
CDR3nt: TGTGCCAGCAGTTACTCCAGGTTACGCATGAACACTGAAGCTTTCTTT

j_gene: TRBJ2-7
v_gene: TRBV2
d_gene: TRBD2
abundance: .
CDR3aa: CASLDRSSGSYEQYF
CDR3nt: TGTGCCAGCCTTGACAGATCTAGCGGGTCCTACGAGCAGTACTTC

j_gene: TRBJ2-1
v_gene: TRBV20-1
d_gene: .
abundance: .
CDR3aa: CSARDRLVNEQFF
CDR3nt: TGCAGTGCTAGAGACCGATTGGTTAATGAGCAGTTCTTC